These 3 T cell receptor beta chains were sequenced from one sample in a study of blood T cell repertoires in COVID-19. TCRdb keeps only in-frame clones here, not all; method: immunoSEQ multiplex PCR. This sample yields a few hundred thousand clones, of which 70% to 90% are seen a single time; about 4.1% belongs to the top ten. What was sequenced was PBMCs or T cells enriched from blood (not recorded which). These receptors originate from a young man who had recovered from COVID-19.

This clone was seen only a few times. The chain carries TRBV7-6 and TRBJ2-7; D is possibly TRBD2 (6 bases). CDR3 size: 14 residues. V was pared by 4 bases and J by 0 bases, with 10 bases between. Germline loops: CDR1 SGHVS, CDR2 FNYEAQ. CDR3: CASSSGANSYEQYF. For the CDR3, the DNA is TGTGCCAGCAGCTCGGGAGCTAACTCCTACGAGCAGTACTTC.

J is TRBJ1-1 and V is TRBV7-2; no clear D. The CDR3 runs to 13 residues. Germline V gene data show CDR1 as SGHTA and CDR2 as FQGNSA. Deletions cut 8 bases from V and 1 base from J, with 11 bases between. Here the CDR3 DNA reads TGTGCCAGCGACCGACAACGGAACACTGAAGCTTTCTTT. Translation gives CASDRQRNTEAFF.

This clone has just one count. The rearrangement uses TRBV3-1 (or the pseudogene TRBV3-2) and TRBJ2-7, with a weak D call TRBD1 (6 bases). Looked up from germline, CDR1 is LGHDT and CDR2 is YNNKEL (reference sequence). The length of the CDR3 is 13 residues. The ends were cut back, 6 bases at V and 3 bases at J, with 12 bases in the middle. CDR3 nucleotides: TGTGCCAGCAGGAACAGGGTCGGCTACGAGCAGTACTTC. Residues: CASRNRVGYEQYF.